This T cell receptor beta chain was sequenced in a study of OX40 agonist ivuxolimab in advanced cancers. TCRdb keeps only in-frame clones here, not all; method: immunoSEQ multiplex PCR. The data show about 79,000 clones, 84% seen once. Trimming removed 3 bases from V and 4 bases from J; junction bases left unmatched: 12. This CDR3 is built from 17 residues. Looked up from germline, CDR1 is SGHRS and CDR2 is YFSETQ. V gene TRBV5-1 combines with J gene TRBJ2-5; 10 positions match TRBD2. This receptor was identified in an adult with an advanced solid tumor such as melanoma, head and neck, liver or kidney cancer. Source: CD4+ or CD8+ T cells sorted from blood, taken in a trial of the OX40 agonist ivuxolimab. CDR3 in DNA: TGCGCCAGCAGCTCCAATTCTTTAGCGGGAGGTGGAGAGACCCAGTACTTC. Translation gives CASSSNSLAGGGETQYF.